The next 8 T cell receptor beta chains were all read from a single sample in a study of vaccination and CD4 T cells after COVID-19. With the Oncomine TCR Beta short-read assay, DNA from cultured CD4+ T cells was sequenced. TCRdb independently ran MiXCR on the PCR reads; one entry per CDR3 protein. The profile shows roughly 20,000 distinct CDR3 sequences, about 43% of them singletons. For these receptors, no antigen is known. The sample's treatment: roughly 11-day PBMC culture with coronavirus spike peptide pools or control peptides (ViraFEST assay). The source material was CD4+ T cells from blood, cultured in vitro, sampled after SARS-CoV-2 vaccination. The receptors stem from a human donor who had recovered from COVID-19.

The chain is built from TRBV7-2 and TRBJ2-5; D gene unclear. V gave up 0 bases and J gave up 1 base, with 6 bases separating them. Germline values: CDR1 SGHTA, CDR2 FQGNSA. This CDR3 region has 14 residues. The CDR3 bases are TGTGCCAGCAGCTTAGCCCGGACCCAAGAGACCCAGTACTTC. Its translation: CASSLARTQETQYF. Combining the CDR3 with reference TRBV7-2 and TRBJ2-5 gives the whole variable domain GAGVSQSPSNKVTEKGKDVELRCDPISGHTALYWYRQSLGQGLEFLIYFQGNSAPDKSGLPSDRFSAERTGGSVSTLTIQRTQQEDSAVYLCASSLARTQETQYFGPGTRLLVL.

A few counts support this clonotype. The V and J genes are TRBV15 and TRBJ2-7; perhaps TRBD2 as D (6 bases). Deletions cut 0 bases from V and 4 bases from J, with 16 bases between. The germline V gene has CDR1 LNHNV and CDR2 YYDKDF (reference sequence). The CDR3 sequence is 16 residues long. CDR3: CATSRDLGGGAYEQYF. CDR3 sequence (DNA): TGTGCCACCAGCAGAGATCTCGGGGGAGGTGCTTACGAGCAGTACTTC.

This clonotype was seen a handful of times. This sequence joins TRBV19 and TRBJ2-5; 9 nucleotides match TRBD2. CDR3 size: 16 residues. The germline V gene encodes CDR1 LNHDA and CDR2 SQIVND (reference sequence). V lost 5 bases and J lost 5; bases outside the gene matches: 12. In DNA form, the CDR3 reads TGTGCCAGTAGTCCTTTAGCGGGAGTTGGGTTGGAGACCCAGTACTTC. Amino acid sequence: CASSPLAGVGLETQYF.

This chain links TRBV20-1 with TRBJ2-5, with 14 bases aligning to TRBD2. Germline CDR1 reads DFQATT; CDR2 reads SNEGSKA (reference sequence). The CDR3 has 18 residues. The J segment lost 2 bases and the V segment lost 0 bases, leaving 8 bases of the junction unmatched. The CDR3 reads CSARDPTSGRAYQETQYF. CDR3 bases: TGCAGTGCTAGAGATCCGACTAGCGGGAGGGCCTATCAAGAGACCCAGTACTTC.

This clonotype was recorded a few times. The chain carries TRBV6-2 or TRBV6-3 and TRBJ1-6; D is ambiguous. The CDR3 is made up of 14 amino acids. The germline V and J ends were trimmed by 6 bases and 8 bases, with 14 bases remaining between them. Germline CDR1 MNHEY, CDR2 SVGEGT. The CDR3 bases are TGTGCCAGCAGACCTGGACTGACTTATTCACCCCTCCACTTT. As protein: CASRPGLTYSPLHF.

Note on this clonotype: The junction does not match germline at one end; this may be a read error. The chain combines TRBV28 with TRBJ1-1; tentative D call: TRBD1 (6 bases). Looked up from germline, CDR1 is MDHEN and CDR2 is SYDVKM. The length of the CDR3 is 15 residues. CDR3 coding DNA: TGTGCCAGCAGTTGGTTCGGGCAGGGGAACTCTGAAGCTTTCTTT. It codes for CASSWFGQGNSEAFF.

This sequence joins TRBV20-1 and TRBJ2-7; D unresolved. CDR1 is DFQATT and CDR2 is SNEGSKA in the germline V gene (reference sequence). V gave up 5 bases and J gave up 3 bases, with 8 bases separating them. The CDR3 totals 11 residues. CDR3 in amino acids: CSAAEYYEQYF. The CDR3 DNA is TGCAGTGCTGCTGAATACTACGAGCAGTACTTC.

This chain connects TRBV12-3 or TRBV12-4 to TRBJ1-2, with D possibly being TRBD1 (6 bases). The ends were cut back, 3 bases at V and 3 bases at J, with 8 bases in the middle. The length of the CDR3 is 13 residues. In nucleotides, the CDR3 is TGTGCCAGCAGTTTGGGGGGCGACTATGGCTACACCTTC. Protein: CASSLGGDYGYTF.